These T cell receptor beta chains were read from a single sample in a study of shared clonotypes between healthy human individuals. The assay was immunoSEQ multiplex PCR, and TCRdb's table has in-frame clones only and misses some. This repertoire shows under 1,100,000 clones, around three quarters found once; its top ten account for roughly 0.65%. The sample comprised memory CD4+ T cells from PBMCs. All receptors derive from a man in his late teens or twenties in good health. Some clones in this sample may be carry-over from other donors' samples. Each CDR3 is given with its conserved first and last residue. The order of the fields is CDR3 DNA, CDR3 protein, V gene, J gene, D gene, clone size. A D gene is named only where the DNA matches it firmly. Not every row has a clone size; where given, it reads once, few, many or a size class.

TGTGCCAGCACCCCACGCGGGGGTAGCGGCGAGCAGTACTTC	CASTPRGGSGEQYF	TRBV13	TRBJ2-7	TRBD2	.
TGCAGCGCTGGACAGGGGTTCTACGAGCAGTACTTC	CSAGQGFYEQYF	TRBV29-1	TRBJ2-7	TRBD1	.
TGTGCCAGCAGCCCCGGGGGGGCCCGGACTGAAGCTTTCTTT	CASSPGGARTEAFF	TRBV11-3	TRBJ1-1	.	many
TGTGCCAGCAGGGGACAGGCTGGAAACACCATATATTTT	CASRGQAGNTIYF	TRBV2	TRBJ1-3	TRBD1	.
TGTGCCAGCAGCTTAGGGACTGCGACCTACGAGCAGTACTTC	CASSLGTATYEQYF	TRBV7-2	TRBJ2-7	.	.
TGTGCCGCGCACAGGGGGAACTATGGCTACACCTTC	CAAHRGNYGYTF	TRBV5-4	TRBJ1-2	TRBD1	.
TGTGCCAGCAGTTGGGGGCGATCTAATGAAAAACTGTTTTTT	CASSWGRSNEKLFF	TRBV28	TRBJ1-4	.	.
TGTGCCAGTAGTATAGGTTGGCAGGCTGCAAACGAGCAGTACTTC	CASSIGWQAANEQYF	TRBV19	TRBJ2-7	.	.
TGTGCCAGCAGCTTGGCCAGACAGGTCCAAGAGACCCAGTACTTC	CASSLARQVQETQYF	TRBV5-4	TRBJ2-5	.	.
TGTGCCAGCAGCGTAGGTCTCCAGGGGGCGGCAACCGGGGAGCTGTTTTTT	CASSVGLQGAATGELFF	TRBV9	TRBJ2-2	TRBD1	many
TGTGCCAGCAGCTTAGAGTATGGCAATGAGCAGTTCTTC	CASSLEYGNEQFF	TRBV7-2	TRBJ2-1	.	.
TGTGCCAGCAGCTCACTAGCCTCGAACACCGGGGAGCTGTTTTTT	CASSSLASNTGELFF	TRBV11-2	TRBJ2-2	.	.
TGTGCCAGCAGTGAAGCGGGACGGACTAGCAATCAGCCCCAGCATTTT	CASSEAGRTSNQPQHF	TRBV2	TRBJ1-5	.	.
TGCGCCAGCAGCCAAGATGTGAATAATTCACCCCTCCACTTT	CASSQDVNNSPLHF	TRBV4-3	TRBJ1-6	.	.
TGTGCCAGCAGCCTCGTATGGGATACGCAGTATTTT	CASSLVWDTQYF	TRBV14	TRBJ2-3	.	.
TGTGCCAGCAGCCCGCCTAGCGGGAGCGTCTACGAGCAGTACTTC	CASSPPSGSVYEQYF	TRBV7-2	TRBJ2-7	TRBD2	once
TGTGCCAGCTCATTGGACAGGGTTGATCAGCCCCAGCATTTT	CASSLDRVDQPQHF	TRBV18	TRBJ1-5	TRBD1	.
TGCGCCAGCAGCCAAGATCGCGGAACCAGCGACGAGCAGTACTTC	CASSQDRGTSDEQYF	TRBV4-3	TRBJ2-7	.	.
TGTGCCAGCAGTGTTTTTAGCGGGAGAGGCGAGCAGTACTTC	CASSVFSGRGEQYF	TRBV2	TRBJ2-7	TRBD2	.
TGTGCCAGCAGTGATAGGGGGGGAGGGGCACGGAACTATGGCTACACCTTC	CASSDRGGGARNYGYTF	TRBV6-1	TRBJ1-2	.	few
TGTGCCAGCAGCTTAGATCTGGGGGATGGAAACACCATATATTTT	CASSLDLGDGNTIYF	TRBV7-9	TRBJ1-3	.	.
TGTGCCAGCAACCAGGCCGGGGAAGAGACCCAGTACTTC	CASNQAGEETQYF	TRBV7-9	TRBJ2-5	.	.
TGTGCCAGCAGTGAAGTCTTCCGACTAGCGGGAGGGGTAGGGGAGACCCAGTACTTC	CASSEVFRLAGGVGETQYF	TRBV6-1	TRBJ2-5	TRBD2	once
TGTGCCAGTAGTCGGTTCGGACAGGGAGGTACGGAAGCTTTCTTT	CASSRFGQGGTEAFF	TRBV19	TRBJ1-1	TRBD1	.
TGCAGCGTTGAAGATCGAGGCAGGACTCCCTACGAGCGGTACTTC	CSVEDRGRTPYERYF	TRBV29-1	TRBJ2-7	.	.
TGTGCCAGCAGCTTAGAACGGGGAAGGAATTCACCCCTCCACTTT	CASSLERGRNSPLHF	TRBV7-2	TRBJ1-6	.	.
TGTGCCAGCAGCCTCAGGTATAGCAATCAGCCCCAGCATTTT	CASSLRYSNQPQHF	TRBV28	TRBJ1-5	.	.
TGTGCCAGCAGCAGGACAGAGTACGAGCAGTACTTC	CASSRTEYEQYF	TRBV7-2	TRBJ2-7	.	.
TGCGCCAGCAGCCAAGATACCCCGACTAGCGGGAGCACAGATACGCAGTATTTT	CASSQDTPTSGSTDTQYF	TRBV4-3	TRBJ2-3	TRBD2	.
TGTGCCAGCAGACCCGGGACCTCCTACAATGAGCAGTTCTTC	CASRPGTSYNEQFF	TRBV2	TRBJ2-1	.	.
TGTGCCAGCAGCACCCAAGGGTCCAGGACAAGAAGCACAGATACGCAGTATTTT	CASSTQGSRTRSTDTQYF	TRBV5-4	TRBJ2-3	.	.
TGCGCCAGCAGTTCATATTACCGGGACAGGGGGCTCTACGAGCAGTACTTC	CASSSYYRDRGLYEQYF	TRBV10-1	TRBJ2-7	TRBD1	.
TGTGCTAGTGGTCTACAGGGGCCTCGCGGCACCGGGGAGCTGTTTTTT	CASGLQGPRGTGELFF	TRBV12-5	TRBJ2-2	TRBD1	.
TGCAGCGTTGCACTCGGGGATTCACCCCTCCACTTT	CSVALGDSPLHF	TRBV29-1	TRBJ1-6	.	.
TGTGCCAGCAGTGTTATGAACATTCAGTACTTC	CASSVMNIQYF	TRBV25-1	TRBJ2-4	.	.
TGTGCCTGGAGTGTCCCTGGGACAGGGGGCTATGGCTACACCTTC	CAWSVPGTGGYGYTF	TRBV30	TRBJ1-2	TRBD1	.